The 3 T cell receptor beta chains below come from one sample, sequenced in a study of cytomegalovirus exposure and HLA in healthy donors. 13 Jbeta primers and 60 Vbeta primers were used for the PCR. Data came from immunoSEQ multiplex PCR; TCRdb stores just in-frame clones and leaves some out. The repertoire holds about 130,000 clones, 76% seen once, with around 3.1% in the top ten. Input material: PBMCs. The source of these receptors is a man aged 35-49 years in good health and CMV-seronegative.

The J gene is TRBJ2-7, the V gene TRBV7-9; possibly TRBD2 for D (5 bases). CDR1 and CDR2 from the germline V gene are SEHNR and FQNEAQ (reference sequence). V was shortened by 3 bases and J by 6 bases, with 9 bases between the two germline ends. There are 12 residues in the CDR3. Written as DNA, the CDR3 is TGTGCCAGCAGCTTGGCTAGCACCGAGCAGTACTTC. Protein sequence: CASSLASTEQYF.

The chain combines TRBV7-9 with TRBJ2-1; 7 bases fit TRBD1. The CDR3 covers 18 residues. Germline V gene sequence: CDR1 SEHNR, CDR2 FQNEAQ (reference sequence). V lost 5 bases to trimming and J lost 6 bases; unmatched junction nucleotides: 19. Here the CDR3 reads CASSPSRPDREFGNEQFF. In DNA form, the CDR3 reads TGTGCCAGCAGCCCATCCCGACCAGACAGGGAATTTGGCAATGAGCAGTTCTTC.

The chain employs TRBV7-8 and TRBJ2-1; 10 bases are a match to TRBD2. CDR1 and CDR2 (germline): SGHVS, FQNEAQ. The CDR3 sequence is 15 residues long. V trimming: 4 bases; J trimming: 4 bases; junction bases outside the gene matches: 4. Written as DNA, the CDR3 is TGTGCCAGCAGCTCCCCAGCGGGAGGGTACAATGAGCAGTTCTTC. Protein sequence: CASSSPAGGYNEQFF.